A single count supports the clone carrying this T cell receptor (beta chain). What it binds is unknown. RNA transcripts yielded amplified TCR beta CDR3 regions. HTBI primers were used for first-round RT-PCR of the TCR CDR3. TCRdb recomputed calls from the multiplex PCR reads with MiXCR, one row per CDR3 protein. The sample holds approximately 700,000 distinct CDR3 sequences, 45% seen once. Each diagnosis was grounded in clinical symptoms, serum thyroxine and TRAb, thyroid ultrasound, and orbital computed tomography. The sample belongs to a study of T cells in Graves' hyperthyroidism and ophthalmopathy. Notes on the study in general: Median prediction lead before ophthalmopathy onset was roughly 6 months with the model.

The sequenced sample was peripheral blood or thyroid tissue (not recorded which). The sequence derives from an adult man with Graves' disease, either hyperthyroidism or ophthalmopathy (not recorded which).

CDR3 in DNA: TGTGCCAGCAGCCCCGGGACAGGGCTTTACGAGCAGTACTTC. The encoded protein is CASSPGTGLYEQYF. The chain links TRBV7-2 to TRBJ2-7; 9 bases are shared with TRBD1. CDR1 is SGHTA and CDR2 is FQGNSA in the germline V gene. V shed 5 bases, J shed 4 bases, and the junction held 6 bases outside the gene matches. This CDR3 comprises 14 residues.